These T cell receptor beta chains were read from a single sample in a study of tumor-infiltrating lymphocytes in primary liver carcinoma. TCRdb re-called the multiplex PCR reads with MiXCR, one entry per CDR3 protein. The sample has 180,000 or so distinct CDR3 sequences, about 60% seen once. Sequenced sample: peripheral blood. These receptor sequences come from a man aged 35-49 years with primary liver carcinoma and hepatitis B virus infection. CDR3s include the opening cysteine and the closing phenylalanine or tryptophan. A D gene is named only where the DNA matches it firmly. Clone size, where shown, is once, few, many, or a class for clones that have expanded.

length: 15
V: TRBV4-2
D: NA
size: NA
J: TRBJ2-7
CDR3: CASSPTWGAENEQYF
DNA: TGTGCCAGCAGCCCCACTTGGGGGGCCGAGAACGAGCAGTACTTC

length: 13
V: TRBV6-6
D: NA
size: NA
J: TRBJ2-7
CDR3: CASSPDVVGKQYF
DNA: TGTGCCAGCAGTCCAGACGTCGTCGGCAAGCAGTACTTC

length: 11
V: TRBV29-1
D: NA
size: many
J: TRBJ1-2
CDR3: CSVEEGEGYTF
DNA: TGCAGCGTTGAAGAAGGGGAGGGCTACACCTTC

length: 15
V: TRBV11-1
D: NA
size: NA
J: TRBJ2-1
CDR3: CTSSLVVARDNEQFF
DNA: TGTACCAGCAGCTTAGTCGTGGCTCGGGACAATGAGCAGTTCTTC

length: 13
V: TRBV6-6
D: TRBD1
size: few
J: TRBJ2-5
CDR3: CASSYRGDGSQYF
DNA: TGTGCCAGCAGCTACAGGGGGGATGGGTCCCAGTACTTC

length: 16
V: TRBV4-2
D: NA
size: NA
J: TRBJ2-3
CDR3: CAISQGERTGTDMQYF
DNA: TGTGCCATCAGCCAAGGCGAGCGGACTGGCACAGATATGCAGTATTTT

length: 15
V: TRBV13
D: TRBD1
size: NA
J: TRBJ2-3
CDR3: CASSDPGQGTDTQYF
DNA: TGTGCCAGCAGCGATCCGGGACAGGGTACAGATACGCAGTATTTT

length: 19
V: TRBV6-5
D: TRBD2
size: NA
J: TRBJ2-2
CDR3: CASSYSIPGLAYRTGELFF
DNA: TGTGCCAGCAGTTACTCGATTCCGGGACTAGCGTACAGAACCGGGGAGCTGTTTTTT

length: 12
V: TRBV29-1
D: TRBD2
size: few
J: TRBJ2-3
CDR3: CSSSGSADTQYF
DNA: TGCAGCTCTAGCGGGAGTGCGGATACGCAGTATTTT

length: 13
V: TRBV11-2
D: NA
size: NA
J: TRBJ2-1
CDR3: CASNSGSCNEQFF
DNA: TGTGCCAGCAACTCAGGCTCCTGCAATGAGCAGTTCTTC

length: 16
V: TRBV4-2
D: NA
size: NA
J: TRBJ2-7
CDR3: CAGSQEATESSYEQYF
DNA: TGTGCCGGCAGCCAAGAGGCGACTGAATCCTCCTACGAGCAGTACTTC

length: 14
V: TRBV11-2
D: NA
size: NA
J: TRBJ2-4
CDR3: CASSSLGGKNIQYF
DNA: TGTGCCAGCAGCTCTTTAGGAGGTAAAAACATTCAGTACTTC

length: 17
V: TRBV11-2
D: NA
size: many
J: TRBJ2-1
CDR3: CASSLIHGPSTYNEQFF
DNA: TGTGCCAGCAGCTTAATTCACGGTCCTAGCACCTACAATGAGCAGTTCTTC

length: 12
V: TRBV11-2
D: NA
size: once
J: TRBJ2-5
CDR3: CASSLDREIQYF
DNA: TGTGCCAGCAGTTTAGATAGAGAGATCCAGTACTTC

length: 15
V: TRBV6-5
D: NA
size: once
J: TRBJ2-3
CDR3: CASSCSRIAGDTQYF
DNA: TGTGCCAGCAGTTGCTCGAGGATAGCCGGGGATACGCAGTATTTT

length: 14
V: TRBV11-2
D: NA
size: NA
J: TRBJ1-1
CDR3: CARSLDQGWAEAFF
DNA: TGTGCCAGAAGCTTAGACCAGGGGTGGGCAGAAGCTTTCTTT

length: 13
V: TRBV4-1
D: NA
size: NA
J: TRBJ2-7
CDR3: CASSLVRGYEQYF
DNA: TGCGCCAGCAGCCTCGTCAGAGGATACGAGCAGTACTTC

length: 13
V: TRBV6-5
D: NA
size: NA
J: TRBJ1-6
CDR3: CASRACYNSPVHF
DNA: TGTGCCAGCAGGGCTTGCTATAATTCACCCGTCCACTTT

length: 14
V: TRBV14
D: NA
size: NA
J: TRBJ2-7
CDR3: CASSHGLSVYEQYF
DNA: TGTGCCAGCAGCCACGGACTGTCAGTCTACGAGCAGTACTTC

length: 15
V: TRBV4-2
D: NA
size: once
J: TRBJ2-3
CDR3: CASNQDTGSTDTQYF
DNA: TGCGCCAGCAACCAAGATACGGGAAGCACAGATACGCAGTATTTT

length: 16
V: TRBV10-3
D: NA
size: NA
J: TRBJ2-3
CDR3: CAISARGGPSTGTQYF
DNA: TGTGCCATCAGTGCCCGTGGGGGCCCCAGCACAGGTACGCAATATTTT

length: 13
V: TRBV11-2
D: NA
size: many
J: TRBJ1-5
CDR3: CASSSDRGQPQHF
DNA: TGTGCCAGCAGTTCCGACCGCGGTCAGCCCCAGCATTTT

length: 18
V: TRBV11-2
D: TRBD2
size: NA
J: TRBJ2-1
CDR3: CASSSPLAGGPSYNEQFF
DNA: TGTGCCAGCAGCTCCCCCCTAGCGGGGGGCCCCTCCTACAATGAGCAGTTCTTC

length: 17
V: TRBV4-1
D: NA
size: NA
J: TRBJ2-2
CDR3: CASSLLWGPGNTGELFF
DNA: TGCGCCAGCAGCCTCTTGTGGGGGCCTGGGAACACCGGGGAGCTGTTTTTT

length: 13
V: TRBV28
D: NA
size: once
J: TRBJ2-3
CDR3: CASRLGGPDTQYF
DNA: TGTGCCAGCAGGCTGGGGGGGCCAGATACGCAGTATTTT

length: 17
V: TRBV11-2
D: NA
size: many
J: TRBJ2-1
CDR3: CASSLPRDLSSLNEQFF
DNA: TGTGCCAGCAGCTTGCCTAGGGATCTATCATCTCTCAATGAGCAGTTCTTC

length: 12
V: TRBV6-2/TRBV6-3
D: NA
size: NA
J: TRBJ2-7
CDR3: CASSYWPYEQYF
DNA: TGTGCCAGCAGTTACTGGCCGTACGAGCAATACTTC

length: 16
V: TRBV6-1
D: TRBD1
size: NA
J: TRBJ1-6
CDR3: CASREQGSSYNSPLHF
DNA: TGTGCCAGCAGGGAACAGGGGAGCTCCTATAATTCACCCCTCCACTTT